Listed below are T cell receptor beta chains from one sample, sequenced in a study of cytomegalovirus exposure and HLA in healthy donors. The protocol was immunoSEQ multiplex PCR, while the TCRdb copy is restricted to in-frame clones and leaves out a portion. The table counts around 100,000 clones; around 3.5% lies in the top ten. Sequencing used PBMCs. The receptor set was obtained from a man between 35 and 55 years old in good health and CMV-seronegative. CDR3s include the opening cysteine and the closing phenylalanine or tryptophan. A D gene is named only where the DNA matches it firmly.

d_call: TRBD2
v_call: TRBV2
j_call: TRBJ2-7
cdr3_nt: TGTGCCAGCAGTGAGACTCTAGCGGGAGGCTCCTACGAGCAGTACTTC
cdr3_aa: CASSETLAGGSYEQYF

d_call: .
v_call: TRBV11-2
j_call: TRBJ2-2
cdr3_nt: TGTGCCAGCAGCCTGGGACTTACGAACACCGGGGAGCTGTTTTTT
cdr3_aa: CASSLGLTNTGELFF

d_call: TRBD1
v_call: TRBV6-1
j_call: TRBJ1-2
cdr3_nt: TGTGCCAGAAAGGAGACAGGGGGCGACGGCTACACCTTC
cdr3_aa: CARKETGGDGYTF

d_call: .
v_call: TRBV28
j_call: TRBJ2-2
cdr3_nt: TGTGCCAGCAGTTTGCCAGCGGGGAACACCGGGGAGCTGTTTTTT
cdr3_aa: CASSLPAGNTGELFF

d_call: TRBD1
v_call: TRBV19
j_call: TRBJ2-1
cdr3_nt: TGTGCCAGTAGTACGCCGGGACAGGGGTCCTCTTTTCGCAATGAGCAGTTCTTC
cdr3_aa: CASSTPGQGSSFRNEQFF

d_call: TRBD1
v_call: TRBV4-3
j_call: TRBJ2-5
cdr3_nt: TGCGCCAGCAGCCAAGAAGGGACAGGGGAACAAGAGACCCAGTACTTC
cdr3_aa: CASSQEGTGEQETQYF

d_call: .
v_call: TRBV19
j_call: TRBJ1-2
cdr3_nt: TGTGCCAGTAGAACGGGGGGGGGTTATGGCTACACCTTC
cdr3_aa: CASRTGGGYGYTF

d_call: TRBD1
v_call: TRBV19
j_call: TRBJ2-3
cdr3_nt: TGTGCCAGTAGTGGGTACGGACAGGCGAAAGATACGCAGTATTTT
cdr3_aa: CASSGYGQAKDTQYF

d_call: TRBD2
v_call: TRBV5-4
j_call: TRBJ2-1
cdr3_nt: TGTGCCAGCAGCATTAGCGGGAGGGCCAGGAATGAGCAGTTCTTC
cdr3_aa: CASSISGRARNEQFF

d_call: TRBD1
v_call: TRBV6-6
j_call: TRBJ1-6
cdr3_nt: TGTGCCAGCAGTACTGAGACAGGGTATAATTCACCCCTCCACTTT
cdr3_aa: CASSTETGYNSPLHF

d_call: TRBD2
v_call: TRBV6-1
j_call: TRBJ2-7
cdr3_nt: TGTGCCAGCACCCGACTAGCGGGGGGAACCTACGAGCAGTACTTC
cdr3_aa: CASTRLAGGTYEQYF

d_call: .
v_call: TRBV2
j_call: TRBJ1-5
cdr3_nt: TGTGCCAGCAGTGTGGCAGGGGCTGCAGATAATCAGCCCCAGCATTTT
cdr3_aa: CASSVAGAADNQPQHF

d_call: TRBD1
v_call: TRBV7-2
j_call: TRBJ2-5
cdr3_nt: TGTGCCAGCAGCTTATTACCGGACAGGGCGGGAGAGACCCAGTACTTC
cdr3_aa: CASSLLPDRAGETQYF

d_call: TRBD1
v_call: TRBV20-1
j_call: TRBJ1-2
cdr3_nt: TGCAGTGCTAGAGAAGGGGGCGGCTACACCTTC
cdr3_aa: CSAREGGGYTF

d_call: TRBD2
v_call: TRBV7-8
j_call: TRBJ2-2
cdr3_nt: TGTGCCAGCAGCTTAAAAACTTGGCGGGAGAGGACCGGGGAGCTGTTTTTT
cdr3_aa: CASSLKTWRERTGELFF

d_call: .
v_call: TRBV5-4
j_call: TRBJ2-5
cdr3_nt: TGTGCCAGCAGCCGAACAGGACAGCCAGAGACCCAGTACTTC
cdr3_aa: CASSRTGQPETQYF

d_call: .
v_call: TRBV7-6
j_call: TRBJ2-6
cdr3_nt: TGTGCCAGCGGCTTAGGCGCAGGGTTCCTCTCTGGGGCCAACGTCCTGACTTTC
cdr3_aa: CASGLGAGFLSGANVLTF

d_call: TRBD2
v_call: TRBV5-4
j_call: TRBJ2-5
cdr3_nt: TGTGCCAGCAGCCCGGCGGCGGGGGGGTTACAAGAGACCCAGTACTTC
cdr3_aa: CASSPAAGGLQETQYF

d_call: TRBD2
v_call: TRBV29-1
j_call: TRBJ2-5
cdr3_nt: TGCAGCGCCCGGACTAGCGGAGGGGAGACCCAGTACTTC
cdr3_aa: CSARTSGGETQYF

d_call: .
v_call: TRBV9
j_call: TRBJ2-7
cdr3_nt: TGTGCCAGCAGCGGGGTCCCGGGTCGACCCTACGAGCAGTACTTC
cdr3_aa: CASSGVPGRPYEQYF